These 19 T cell receptor beta chains were all obtained from the same sample, sequenced in a study of CD8 T cells in Susac syndrome. An amount of RNA that ranged from roughly 0.5 to 1 ug was reverse transcribed with random hexamers. TCRdb reanalysed the immunoSEQ multiplex PCR reads using MiXCR and keeps one entry per CDR3 protein. The data contain some 200,000 distinct CDR3 sequences, 95% of them seen just once; the ten biggest clones take up 0.085% to 0.095%. Material: CD4+ T cells from PBMCs. The receptors here all came from a human donor with multiple sclerosis.

The chain is built from TRBV4-1 and TRBJ2-7; TRBD1 matches at 9 bases. The junction had 10 bases not matched to a gene; V was cut back by 4 bases and J by 3 bases. The CDR3 loop spans 16 amino acids. Germline CDR1 reads MGHRA; CDR2 reads YSYEKL. The CDR3 DNA is TGCGCCAGCAGCCTTTCGCCCGGGACAGGGAGCTACGAGCAGTACTTC. Protein: CASSLSPGTGSYEQYF.

The V gene is TRBV28, the J gene TRBJ2-5; 8 bases are shared with TRBD1. J was trimmed by 5 bases and V by 8 bases; bases with no gene match: 7. The germline V gene encodes CDR1 MDHEN and CDR2 SYDVKM. This CDR3 is built from 13 residues. CDR3 sequence (DNA): TGTGCCAGCCGGACAGGGCTACGGGAGACCCAGTACTTC. It yields the protein CASRTGLRETQYF. Combining the CDR3 with reference TRBV28 and TRBJ2-5 gives the whole variable domain DVKVTQSSRYLVKRTGEKVFLECVQDMDHENMFWYRQDPGLGLRLIYFSYDVKMKEKGDIPEGYSVSREKKERFSLILESASTNQTSMYLCASRTGLRETQYFGPGTRLLVL.

V is TRBV27 and J is TRBJ1-1, with D unclear. CDR1 and CDR2 (germline): MNHEY, SMNVEV (reference sequence). The CDR3 is 14 residues long. V was shortened by 2 bases and J by 1 base, with 8 bases between the two germline ends. This chain's CDR3 is CASSLIGPNTEAFF. The CDR3 DNA reads as TGTGCCAGCAGTTTAATCGGGCCGAACACTGAAGCTTTCTTT.

This clonotype was counted a single time. V and J are TRBV20-1 and TRBJ2-4; the match to TRBD2 covers 13 bases. CDR3 length equals 11 residues. Germline assignment: CDR1 DFQATT and CDR2 SNEGSKA (reference sequence). V gave up 7 bases and J gave up 13 bases; unmatched junction bases: 4. The CDR3 region has the DNA TGCAGTGTCGGGACTAGCGGGACACAGTACTTC. This sequence encodes CSVGTSGTQYF.

The CDR3 coding sequence is TGTGCCACCAGCACGGACAGAATCAATGAGCAGTTCTTC. It codes for CATSTDRINEQFF. The chain recombines TRBV24-1 with TRBJ2-1, with a tentative D call TRBD1 (6 bases). Deletions cut 7 bases from V and 6 bases from J, with 12 bases between. The germline gives CDR1 KGHDR, CDR2 SFDVKD. The CDR3 has 13 residues.

Only one count was recorded for this clonotype. The V and J genes are TRBV20-1 and TRBJ2-7; no firm D call. Germline assignment: CDR1 DFQATT and CDR2 SNEGSKA (reference sequence). The CDR3 contains 12 residues. Trimming cost V 5 bases and J 2 bases, with 10 bases left between them. This chain's CDR3 is CSAARTAYEQYF. The CDR3 DNA follows: TGCAGTGCTGCTAGGACGGCCTACGAGCAGTACTTC.

The chain is built from TRBV7-8 and TRBJ2-1; the match to TRBD1 covers 7 bases. The CDR3 runs 13 residues. V dropped 6 bases and J dropped 7; count of bases not matched to a gene: 6. Germline lookup yields CDR1 SGHVS and CDR2 FQNEAQ. CDR3 protein: CASRPDRRNEQFF. CDR3 bases: TGTGCCAGCAGACCGGACAGGAGAAATGAGCAGTTCTTC.

The J gene is TRBJ2-3, the V gene TRBV29-1, with TRBD2 matching over 10 bases. Germline loops: CDR1 SQVTM, CDR2 ANQGSEA. The CDR3 contains 16 residues. Trimming at V came to 7 bases and at J to 6 bases, leaving 16 bases not matched to a gene. CDR3: CSGGGLAGAESDTQYF. The CDR3 nucleotides read TGCAGCGGAGGGGGGCTAGCGGGAGCAGAATCCGATACGCAGTATTTT.

V gene TRBV3-1 combines with J gene TRBJ2-3; TRBD2 agrees at 9 bases. The V gene's germline CDR1 is LGHDT and CDR2 YNNKEL (reference sequence). This CDR3 contains 14 residues. J lost 4 bases, V lost 3 bases, and 2 bases had no gene match. CDR3 amino acids: CASSHSGSADTQYF. The DNA of the CDR3 is TGTGCCAGCAGCCATAGCGGGAGCGCAGATACGCAGTATTTT.

The chain couples TRBV20-1 to TRBJ2-3; perhaps TRBD2 as D (7 bases). V was cut by 0 bases and J by 10 bases, with 14 bases left in between. This CDR3 spans 13 amino acids. Germline-derived CDR1 and CDR2 are DFQATT and SNEGSKA (reference sequence). In nucleotides, the CDR3 is TGCAGTGCTAGAGATCCTACGGGGGGCTCGCAGTATTTT. Translation: CSARDPTGGSQYF.

This chain connects TRBV5-1 to TRBJ2-7; D remains unclear. V was pared by 5 bases and J by 2 bases, with 11 bases between. CDR1 and CDR2 (germline): SGHRS, YFSETQ. The CDR3 runs 13 residues. Here the CDR3 reads CASRPGPTYEQYF. The CDR3 DNA reads TGCGCCAGCAGACCGGGCCCCACCTACGAGCAGTACTTC.

V and J are TRBV20-1 and TRBJ2-7; D gene unclear. The V gene lost 0 bases and the J gene lost 2 bases, with 14 bases spanning the gap. CDR1 is DFQATT, CDR2 SNEGSKA, per germline (reference sequence). CDR3 length equals 15 residues. CDR3 nucleotide sequence: TGCAGTGCTAGAGATTTGGTTGGCGGTGCCTACGAGCAGTACTTC. This encodes CSARDLVGGAYEQYF.

This clonotype has a single count. The chain has TRBV2 and TRBJ2-1; D is perhaps TRBD2 (6 bases). V shed 4 bases and J shed 6 bases, with 13 bases lying between them. Per the germline V gene, CDR1 is SNHLY and CDR2 is FYNNEI. The CDR3 has 14 residues. The DNA for the CDR3 is TGTGCCAGCAGTGCGAGGGTGGGGGGCAATGAGCAGTTCTTC. Amino acid sequence: CASSARVGGNEQFF.

The CDR3 DNA sequence: TGTGCCAGCAGCGACCCCACCGGAGGCGGAGCGTATGGGACCCAGTACTTC. It codes for CASSDPTGGGAYGTQYF. The chain uses TRBV5-4 and TRBJ2-5; tentative D call: TRBD2 (5 bases). This CDR3 comprises 17 residues. V lost 4 bases, J lost 7 bases, and 26 bases lay in between. Germline CDR1 is SGHNT and CDR2 is YYREEE (reference sequence).

The rearrangement links TRBV10-2 to TRBJ1-1, with 7 positions matching TRBD1. V lost 3 bases, J lost 10 bases, and 14 bases stayed unmatched. This CDR3 is 15 amino acids long. CDR1 and CDR2 from the germline V gene are WSHSY and SAAADI. This chain's CDR3 is CASSELTGLGTSAFF. Written as DNA, the CDR3 is TGCGCCAGCAGTGAACTGACAGGGTTGGGGACGTCAGCTTTCTTT.

The genes are TRBV2 and TRBJ1-5; D call uncertain. Germline V gene sequence: CDR1 SNHLY, CDR2 FYNNEI. The CDR3 contains 15 residues. V lost 6 bases, J lost 1 base, and 13 bases lay in between. CDR3 sequence (DNA): TGTGCCAGCAGCGTGGACGCTATGAGCAATCAGCCCCAGCATTTT. Translated, it gives CASSVDAMSNQPQHF.

The chain is built from TRBV27 and TRBJ2-5, with a tentative D call TRBD2 (6 bases). The CDR3 runs to 14 residues. Germline V gene sequence: CDR1 MNHEY, CDR2 SMNVEV (reference sequence). V lost 4 bases and J 4 bases, leaving 13 bases between the germline ends. CDR3 sequence reads: CASSSFSGAETQYF. The CDR3 DNA reads TGTGCCAGCAGTTCCTTTTCGGGAGCAGAGACCCAGTACTTC.

This rearrangement joins TRBV2 to TRBJ2-5; D tentatively reads TRBD1 or TRBD2 (5 bases each). The V end lost 4 bases, the J end lost 2 bases, and 11 bases lay between the germline ends. The CDR3 has 14 amino acids. CDR1 SNHLY and CDR2 FYNNEI come from the germline V gene. The CDR3 bases are TGTGCCAGCAGTGTCCCGGGACGTCAAGAGACCCAGTACTTC. It is translated as CASSVPGRQETQYF.

The chain uses TRBV5-4 and TRBJ2-7, with a tentative D call TRBD2 (6 bases). V was shortened by 0 bases and J by 3 bases, with 10 bases between the two germline ends. Per germline, CDR1 SGHNT and CDR2 YYREEE (reference sequence). This CDR3 has 14 amino acids. The CDR3 DNA sequence: TGTGCCAGCAGCTTGGGGCAGGAGGGCTACGAGCAGTACTTC. Its translation: CASSLGQEGYEQYF.